This T cell receptor beta chain was profiled in a study of shared clonotypes between healthy human individuals. About the research overall: CD8 memory received one plate per donor, CD8 naive two, CD4 memory three and CD4 naive three.

Study-wide results and caveats: Owing to a small donor count, the genetic and exposure-history diversity represented was limited.

As to this clone: Its matching antigen is unknown.

Negatively enriched CD4+ T cells were divided by CD45RA into naive and memory. The germline CDR1 and CDR2 sequences are ENHRY and SYGVKD. V was clipped by 6 bases and J by 0 bases, with 18 bases between them. The CDR3 totals 16 residues. Original processing methods: Quality scores were absent from the junction-only immunoSEQ sequences, so filtering differed. Assay: immunoSEQ multiplex PCR; the TCRdb copy retains only in-frame clones and omits some. The DNA gave D and trimming, while V, J and clone size come from that table. The table lists some 1.5 million clones, over 95% of them singletons. This sequence joins TRBV10-3 and TRBJ2-7, with D possibly TRBD2 on 5 matching bases. The origin of this receptor is a man younger than 40 in good health. Sequenced material: naive CD4+ T cells sorted from blood. The sample's subset: CD45RA+ positively selected. CDR3 protein: CAISYANRGSSYEQYF. Here the CDR3 DNA reads TGTGCCATCAGCTATGCAAACCGGGGATCCTCCTACGAGCAGTACTTC.